The 9 T cell receptor beta chains below were found in one sample sequenced in a study of Graves' ophthalmopathy and Graves' hyperthyroidism. Researchers took RNA transcripts and amplified TCR beta CDR3 regions from them. First-round RT-PCR employed HTBI primers, with a second-round multiplex PCR after it. Via MiXCR, TCRdb re-called the multiplex PCR reads, giving one row per CDR3 protein. The repertoire includes some 750,000 distinct CDR3 sequences, roughly 40% of them detected once, and 40% to 45% sits in the top ten. The sequenced sample consisted of peripheral blood. These receptor sequences come from an adult man with Graves' ophthalmopathy.

The chain employs TRBV24-1 and TRBJ1-5; D not certain. Trimming took off 6 bases at V and 1 base at J, with 21 bases between the two ends. The CDR3 runs to 18 residues. Germline-derived CDR1 and CDR2 are KGHDR and SFDVKD. The CDR3 loop is CATSNSGGGQMSNQPQHF. CDR3 in DNA: TGTGCCACCAGTAATTCGGGAGGAGGTCAGATGAGCAATCAGCCCCAGCATTTT.

This clonotype was observed a few times. The chain carries TRBV20-1 and TRBJ1-4; the D gene is possibly TRBD1 (5 bases). The V and J ends lost 1 base and 0 bases respectively, with 18 bases between them. Germline V gives CDR1 DFQATT, CDR2 SNEGSKA (reference sequence). This CDR3 is 18 amino acids long. The CDR3 is CSARGAGRTLATNEKLFF. The CDR3 region has the DNA TGCAGTGCTAGAGGCGCGGGACGGACACTTGCAACTAATGAAAAACTGTTTTTT.

Remarks on this clonotype: A much larger clone lies one base from this, so it may be a read error. The gene calls are TRBV7-9 and TRBJ1-1; 7 bases are a match to TRBD1. The junction had 3 bases not matched to a gene; V was cut back by 5 bases and J by 0 bases. Germline CDR1 and CDR2: SEHNR and FQNEAQ (reference sequence). The CDR3 runs to 14 residues. As DNA, the CDR3 is TGTGCCAGCAGCCCAGGGGGGGTGAACACTGAAGCTTTCTTT. Protein sequence: CASSPGGVNTEAFF.

This chain links TRBV7-9 with TRBJ2-7; 9 nucleotides line up with TRBD2. The CDR3 is made up of 15 amino acids. Germline CDR1 and CDR2: SEHNR and FQNEAQ (reference sequence). J was trimmed by 4 bases and V by 1 base; bases with no gene match: 5. The DNA of the CDR3 is TGTGCCAGCAGCTTAGGCGGGAGGGCTTCGTACGAGCAGTACTTC. Its protein is CASSLGGRASYEQYF. Full variable domain (remainder filled in from reference TRBV7-9 and TRBJ2-7): DTGVSQNPRHKITKRGQNVTFRCDPISEHNRLYWYRQTLGQGPEFLTYFQNEAQLEKSRLLSDRFSAERPKGSFSTLEIQRTEQGDSAMYLCASSLGGRASYEQYFGPGTRLTVT.

This clonotype was recorded many times. V usage is TRBV7-9 and J usage is TRBJ1-6; 10 nucleotides align to TRBD1. Germline V gene data show CDR1 as SEHNR and CDR2 as FQNEAQ (reference sequence). The V and J ends lost 5 bases and 9 bases, in that order; junction bases with no gene match: 10. The CDR3 spans 16 residues. The CDR3 DNA follows: TGTGCCAGCAGCAAGTCGACAGGGGGCGGTGGTTCACCCCTCCACTTT. Translating gives CASSKSTGGGGSPLHF.

This clonotype was detected many times. The V gene is TRBV25-1, the J gene TRBJ1-2; the match to TRBD1 covers 8 bases. The junction had 5 bases not matched to a gene; V was cut back by 2 bases and J by 6 bases. Per the germline V gene, CDR1 is MGHDK and CDR2 is SYGVNS. This CDR3 has 14 amino acids. Here the CDR3 DNA reads TGTGCCAGCAGTGAAGGGGACAGGTCCCATGGCTACACCTTC. Its protein is CASSEGDRSHGYTF.

About this clonotype: Relative to the germline gene, one junction end is altered; a read error may explain this. V usage is TRBV10-3 and J usage is TRBJ1-1; possible D gene TRBD1, 6 bases. The CDR3 length is 14 residues. Germline lookup yields CDR1 ENHRY and CDR2 SYGVKD. CDR3 bases: TGTGCCAGCAGTGACCGCAGGGGCAACACTGAAGCTTTCTTT. Protein product: CASSDRRGNTEAFF.

This rearrangement joins TRBV19 to TRBJ2-7; TRBD1 matches 9 bases. V lost 5 bases, J lost 7 bases, and 12 bases stayed unmatched. The CDR3 is made up of 15 amino acids. Germline V lookup: CDR1 LNHDA, CDR2 SQIVND (reference sequence). CDR3 sequence (DNA): TGTGCCAGTAGTTTACAGGGGGCGTCGCGAGGGGAGCAGTACTTC. It specifies CASSLQGASRGEQYF.

The V call is TRBV2, the J call TRBJ1-5; the D gene is possibly TRBD1 (5 bases). From germline, CDR1 is SNHLY and CDR2 FYNNEI. V lost 5 bases and J lost 8, with 22 bases in between. The CDR3 is made up of 16 amino acids. The CDR3 region has the DNA TGTGCCAGCAGTAGGTGGAAAAATCAGGGTTTGGAGCCCCAGCATTTT. Protein sequence: CASSRWKNQGLEPQHF.